Listed here are 14 T cell receptor beta chains from one sample, sequenced in a study of blood T cell repertoires in COVID-19. Clones were read by immunoSEQ multiplex PCR, and TCRdb kept only the in-frame ones, dropping some. The sample carries 200,000 to 250,000 clones, roughly 85% recorded once. The source material was peripheral blood. The receptors shown here come from a woman in her seventies with COVID-19, enrolled during active disease.

The genes are TRBV19 and TRBJ2-7; D gene unclear. This CDR3 region has 16 residues. Per germline, CDR1 LNHDA and CDR2 SQIVND (reference sequence). Trimming shortened V by 3 bases and J by 3 bases, and 18 bases separated the two germline ends. The CDR3 nucleotides are TGTGCCAGTAGTATTCTTGGCAGCGCGAAGAGCTACGAGCAGTACTTC. Encoded protein: CASSILGSAKSYEQYF.

The gene calls are TRBV4-3 and TRBJ1-2; D not resolved. V lost 0 bases, J lost 4 bases, and 12 bases lay in between. The CDR3 runs to 15 residues. Germline V gives CDR1 LGHNA, CDR2 YSLEER. The DNA of the CDR3 is TGCGCCAGCAGCCAAGAATTCTCGGAGGTCTATGGCTACACCTTC. Protein product: CASSQEFSEVYGYTF.

V usage is TRBV18 and J usage is TRBJ2-5, with 8 bases aligning to TRBD2. Trimming took 4 bases from V and 2 from J; bases not matched to a gene: 3. Looked up from germline, CDR1 is KGHSH and CDR2 is LQKENI. CDR3 size: 14 residues. The CDR3 nucleotides are TGTGCCAGCTCACGAGCGGGGGAACAAGAGACCCAGTACTTC. This encodes CASSRAGEQETQYF.

V and J are TRBV24-1 and TRBJ2-5; TRBD1 might be the D (5 bases). This CDR3 has 14 residues. Germline CDR1 KGHDR, CDR2 SFDVKD. V was trimmed by 3 bases and J by 4 bases, leaving 11 bases between them. In nucleotides, the CDR3 is TGTGCCACCAGTGATCCTGCTAGGGGAGAGACCCAGTACTTC. This sequence encodes CATSDPARGETQYF.

This clone was observed a few times. The chain couples TRBV27 to TRBJ1-1; D not certain. The CDR3 runs 14 residues. The germline CDR1 and CDR2 sequences are MNHEY and SMNVEV (reference sequence). Trimming stripped 2 bases from V and 5 bases from J, with 12 bases between. For the CDR3, the DNA is TGTGCCAGCAGTTTACGCCAAACGGGGACTGAAGCTTTCTTT. Its translation: CASSLRQTGTEAFF.

V gene TRBV7-6 combines with J gene TRBJ2-7; 9 positions agree with TRBD1. The CDR3 loop spans 16 amino acids. Trimming took 4 bases from V and 3 from J; bases not matched to a gene: 10. The V gene's germline CDR1 is SGHVS and CDR2 FNYEAQ. The CDR3 region has the DNA TGTGCCAGCAGCTCCGCCGGGACAGGGTCTTTCTACGAGCAGTACTTC. It codes for CASSSAGTGSFYEQYF.

The rearrangement links TRBV4-3 to TRBJ1-1; TRBD1 might be the D (5 bases). Trimming removed 0 bases at V and 5 bases at J, with 16 bases between. The CDR3 extends over 16 amino acids. The V gene's germline CDR1 is LGHNA and CDR2 YSLEER. The CDR3 region is CASSQDAGNRETEAFF. CDR3 DNA: TGCGCCAGCAGCCAAGATGCAGGGAATAGGGAAACTGAAGCTTTCTTT.

The rearrangement links TRBV3-1 (or the pseudogene TRBV3-2) to TRBJ1-1, with D possibly being TRBD1 (5 bases). The length of the CDR3 is 15 residues. Germline CDR1 is LGHDT and CDR2 is YNNKEL (reference sequence). Trimming removed 1 base at V and 3 bases at J, with 12 bases between. The CDR3 spells CASSQGLQGDTEAFF. CDR3 in DNA: TGTGCCAGCAGCCAAGGACTCCAAGGGGACACTGAAGCTTTCTTT.

As DNA, the CDR3 is TGTGCCAGCAGCCATGGGACAGGGGATGTATCTGGAGCTTTCTTT. Encoded protein: CASSHGTGDVSGAFF. The chain employs TRBV3-1 (or the pseudogene TRBV3-2) and TRBJ1-1; 10 bases agree with TRBD1. Germline V gene sequence: CDR1 LGHDT, CDR2 YNNKEL (reference sequence). This CDR3 comprises 15 residues. V lost 3 bases to trimming and J lost 10 bases; unmatched junction nucleotides: 11.

The chain recombines TRBV7-2 with TRBJ1-1; tentative D call: TRBD1 (5 bases). V was trimmed by 1 base and J by 2 bases, leaving 11 bases between them. The CDR3 consists of 15 residues. CDR1 is SGHTA, CDR2 FQGNSA, per germline. CDR3 loop: CASSLGWGLNTEAFF. CDR3 DNA sequence: TGTGCCAGCAGCTTAGGATGGGGCCTTAACACTGAAGCTTTCTTT.

The chain uses TRBV3-1 (or the pseudogene TRBV3-2) and TRBJ1-4, with TRBD1 identical over 9 bases. V was pared by 4 bases and J by 8 bases, with 11 bases of the junction left unmatched. The CDR3 loop spans 16 amino acids. CDR1 and CDR2 from the germline V gene are LGHDT and YNNKEL (reference sequence). The CDR3 protein is CASSPGQGTFDEKLFF. The CDR3 bases are TGTGCCAGCAGCCCGGGACAGGGAACTTTCGACGAAAAACTGTTTTTT.

The count of this clone is one. J is TRBJ1-3 and V is TRBV30; the D is unclear. This CDR3 comprises 14 residues. Trimming shortened V by 3 bases and J by 5 bases, and 14 bases separated the two germline ends. CDR1 GTSNPN and CDR2 SVGIG come from the germline V gene (reference sequence). DNA of the CDR3: TGTGCCTGGAGACCGCCGGAACTAAGAAACACCATATATTTT. It is translated as CAWRPPELRNTIYF.

This sequence joins TRBV6-2 or TRBV6-3 and TRBJ2-7, with 7 bases fitting TRBD1. The ends lost 2 bases at V and 3 bases at J; junction bases unmatched: 16. Germline V gene lookup returns CDR1 MNHEY and CDR2 SVGEGT. The CDR3 spans 18 residues. The CDR3 region has the DNA TGTGCCAGCAGTTACGAACTTACTTCCCGGGACAGCTACTACGAGCAGTACTTC. Translated, it gives CASSYELTSRDSYYEQYF.

Remarks on this clone: The junction differs from germline at one of its ends, possibly a read error. The genes are TRBV11-3 and TRBJ2-1; TRBD2 is a possible D gene (6 bases). Per germline, CDR1 SGHNT and CDR2 YENEEA. The CDR3 consists of 15 residues. The CDR3 nucleotides read TGTGCCAGCAGCCTAGAGGTCGGGGGATACAATGAGCAGTTCTTC. This translates into CASSLEVGGYNEQFF.